This note documents a single T cell receptor (beta chain) sequence. Its antigen is not known. This CDR3 contains 16 residues. Germline CDR1 MNHNS, CDR2 SASEGT. The ends were cut back, 2 bases at V and 5 bases at J, with 16 bases in the middle. The data were taken from a study of OX40 agonist ivuxolimab in advanced cancers. Overall study: Three individuals attained partial responses, comprising one hepatocellular carcinoma case and two cutaneous melanoma cases. Broader study findings: Expanded clones belonging to CD8+ T cells outnumbered, on average, those of CD4+.

This table comes from immunoSEQ multiplex PCR, and its TCRdb copy is limited to in-frame clones, with some not included. The repertoire holds about 93,000 clones, with 85% to 95% as singletons. Blood sampling took place at baseline, cycle 4 day 1, and cycle 7 day 1. This clonotype was obtained from an adult with an advanced solid tumor such as melanoma, head and neck, liver or kidney cancer. Source: CD4+ or CD8+ T cells sorted from blood, taken in a trial of the OX40 agonist ivuxolimab. The chain has TRBV6-1 and TRBJ1-5, with a possible D match to TRBD1 (5 bases). CDR3 in amino acids: CASSETGREGHQPQHF. The CDR3 DNA is TGTGCCAGCAGTGAAACAGGTCGTGAAGGCCATCAGCCCCAGCATTTT.